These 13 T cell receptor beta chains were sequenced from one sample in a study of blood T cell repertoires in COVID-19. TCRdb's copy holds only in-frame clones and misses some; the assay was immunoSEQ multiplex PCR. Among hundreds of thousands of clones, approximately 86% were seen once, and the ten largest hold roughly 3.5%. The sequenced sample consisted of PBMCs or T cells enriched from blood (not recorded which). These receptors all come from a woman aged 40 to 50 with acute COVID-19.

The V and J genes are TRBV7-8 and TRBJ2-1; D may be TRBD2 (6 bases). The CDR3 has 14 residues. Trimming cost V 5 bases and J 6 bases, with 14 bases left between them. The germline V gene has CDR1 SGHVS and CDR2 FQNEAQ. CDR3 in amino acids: CASSPTRLGNEQFF. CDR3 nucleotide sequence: TGTGCCAGCAGCCCAACCAGACTAGGCAATGAGCAGTTCTTC.

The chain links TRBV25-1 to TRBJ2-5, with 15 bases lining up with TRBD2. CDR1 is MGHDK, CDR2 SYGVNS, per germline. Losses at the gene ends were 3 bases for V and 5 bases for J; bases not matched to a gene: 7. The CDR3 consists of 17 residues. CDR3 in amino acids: CASSDRTSGRAWETQYF. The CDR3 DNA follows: TGTGCCAGCAGTGACCGGACTAGCGGGAGGGCCTGGGAGACCCAGTACTTC.

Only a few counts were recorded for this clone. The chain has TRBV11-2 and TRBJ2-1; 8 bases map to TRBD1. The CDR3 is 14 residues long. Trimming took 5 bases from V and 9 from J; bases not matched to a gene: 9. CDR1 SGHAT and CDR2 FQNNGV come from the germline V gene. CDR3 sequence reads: CASSPGTGSGEQFF. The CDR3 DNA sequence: TGTGCCAGCAGCCCCGGGACAGGTTCGGGTGAGCAGTTCTTC. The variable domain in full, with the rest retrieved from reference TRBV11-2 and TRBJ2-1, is EAGVAQSPRYKIIEKRQSVAFWCNPISGHATLYWYQQILGQGPKLLIQFQNNGVVDDSQLPKDRFSAERLKGVDSTLKIQPAKLEDSAVYLCASSPGTGSGEQFFGPGTRLTVL.

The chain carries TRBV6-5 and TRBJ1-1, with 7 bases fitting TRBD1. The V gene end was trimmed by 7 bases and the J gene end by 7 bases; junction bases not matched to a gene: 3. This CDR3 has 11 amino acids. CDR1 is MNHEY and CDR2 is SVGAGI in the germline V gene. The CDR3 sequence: CASTRQGEAFF. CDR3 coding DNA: TGTGCCAGCACCCGACAGGGTGAAGCTTTCTTT.

CDR3 protein: CASSPPGWNEQFF. The DNA for the CDR3 is TGTGCCAGCAGCCCCCCGGGATGGAATGAGCAGTTCTTC. This rearrangement joins TRBV5-4 to TRBJ2-1, with D possibly TRBD2 on 5 matching bases. Trimming pared 4 bases from V and 7 bases from J, leaving 12 bases between. Germline CDR1 SGHNT, CDR2 YYREEE (reference sequence). The CDR3 sequence is 13 residues long.

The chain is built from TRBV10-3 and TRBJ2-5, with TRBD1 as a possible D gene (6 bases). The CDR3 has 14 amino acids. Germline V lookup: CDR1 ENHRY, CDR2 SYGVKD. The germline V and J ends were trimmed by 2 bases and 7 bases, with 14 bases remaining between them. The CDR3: CAISEGRGSVTQYF. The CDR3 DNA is TGTGCCATCAGTGAGGGCAGGGGCTCGGTGACCCAGTACTTC.

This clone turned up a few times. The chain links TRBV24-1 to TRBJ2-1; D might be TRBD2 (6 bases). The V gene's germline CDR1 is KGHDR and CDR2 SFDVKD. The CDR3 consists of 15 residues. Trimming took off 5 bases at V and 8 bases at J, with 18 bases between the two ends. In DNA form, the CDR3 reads TGTGCCACCAGTGCCCAAGCATTCTGGGGGGATGAGCAGTTCTTC. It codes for CATSAQAFWGDEQFF.

This CDR3 reads CASTQDPIADTQYF. CDR3 nucleotide sequence: TGTGCCAGCACCCAGGACCCGATAGCGGATACGCAGTATTTT. This chain joins TRBV3-1 (or the pseudogene TRBV3-2) and TRBJ2-3, with D possibly TRBD2 on 5 matching bases. This CDR3 has 14 residues. Between the trimmed V and J ends, which lost 7 bases and 6 bases, there was a span of 17 bases. Per germline, CDR1 LGHDT and CDR2 YNNKEL (reference sequence).

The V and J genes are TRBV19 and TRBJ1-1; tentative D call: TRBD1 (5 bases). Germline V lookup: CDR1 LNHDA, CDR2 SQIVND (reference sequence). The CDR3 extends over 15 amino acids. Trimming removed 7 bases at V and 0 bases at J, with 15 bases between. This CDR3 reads CASTETQELNTEAFF. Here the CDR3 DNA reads TGTGCCAGTACCGAAACACAGGAGTTGAACACTGAAGCTTTCTTT. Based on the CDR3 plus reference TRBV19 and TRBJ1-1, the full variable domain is DGGITQSPKYLFRKEGQNVTLSCEQNLNHDAMYWYRQDPGQGLRLIYYSQIVNDFQKGDIAEGYSVSREKKESFPLTVTSAQKNPTAFYLCASTETQELNTEAFFGQGTRLTVV.

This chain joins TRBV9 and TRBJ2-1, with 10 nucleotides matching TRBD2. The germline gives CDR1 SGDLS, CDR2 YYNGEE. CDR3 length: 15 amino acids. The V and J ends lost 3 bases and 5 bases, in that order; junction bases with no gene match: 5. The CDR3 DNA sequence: TGTGCCAGCAGCGCCCCTAGCGGGAGAAACAATGAGCAGTTCTTC. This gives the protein CASSAPSGRNNEQFF.

The chain's CDR3 is CASSSSGDTGELFF. The CDR3 nucleotides read TGTGCCAGCAGCTCTAGCGGGGACACCGGGGAGCTGTTTTTT. V gene TRBV7-3 combines with J gene TRBJ2-2, with TRBD2 matching 9 bases. CDR3 length equals 14 residues. The germline CDR1 and CDR2 sequences are SGHTA and FQGTGA. The V and J ends lost 4 bases and 3 bases, in that order; junction bases with no gene match: 0.

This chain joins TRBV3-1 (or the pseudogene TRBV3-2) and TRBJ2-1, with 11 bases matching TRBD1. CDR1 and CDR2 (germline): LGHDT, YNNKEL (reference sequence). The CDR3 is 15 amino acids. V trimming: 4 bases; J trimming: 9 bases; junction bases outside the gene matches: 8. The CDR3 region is CASSPPGQGVLEQFF. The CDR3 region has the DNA TGTGCCAGCAGCCCCCCGGGACAGGGGGTGCTTGAGCAGTTCTTC.

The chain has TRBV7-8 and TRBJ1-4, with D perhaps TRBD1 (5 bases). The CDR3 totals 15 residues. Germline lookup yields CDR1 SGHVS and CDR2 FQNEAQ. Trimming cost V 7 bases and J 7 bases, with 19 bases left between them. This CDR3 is CASTRNPGWAEKLFF. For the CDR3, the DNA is TGTGCCAGCACCCGAAACCCAGGGTGGGCTGAAAAACTGTTTTTT.